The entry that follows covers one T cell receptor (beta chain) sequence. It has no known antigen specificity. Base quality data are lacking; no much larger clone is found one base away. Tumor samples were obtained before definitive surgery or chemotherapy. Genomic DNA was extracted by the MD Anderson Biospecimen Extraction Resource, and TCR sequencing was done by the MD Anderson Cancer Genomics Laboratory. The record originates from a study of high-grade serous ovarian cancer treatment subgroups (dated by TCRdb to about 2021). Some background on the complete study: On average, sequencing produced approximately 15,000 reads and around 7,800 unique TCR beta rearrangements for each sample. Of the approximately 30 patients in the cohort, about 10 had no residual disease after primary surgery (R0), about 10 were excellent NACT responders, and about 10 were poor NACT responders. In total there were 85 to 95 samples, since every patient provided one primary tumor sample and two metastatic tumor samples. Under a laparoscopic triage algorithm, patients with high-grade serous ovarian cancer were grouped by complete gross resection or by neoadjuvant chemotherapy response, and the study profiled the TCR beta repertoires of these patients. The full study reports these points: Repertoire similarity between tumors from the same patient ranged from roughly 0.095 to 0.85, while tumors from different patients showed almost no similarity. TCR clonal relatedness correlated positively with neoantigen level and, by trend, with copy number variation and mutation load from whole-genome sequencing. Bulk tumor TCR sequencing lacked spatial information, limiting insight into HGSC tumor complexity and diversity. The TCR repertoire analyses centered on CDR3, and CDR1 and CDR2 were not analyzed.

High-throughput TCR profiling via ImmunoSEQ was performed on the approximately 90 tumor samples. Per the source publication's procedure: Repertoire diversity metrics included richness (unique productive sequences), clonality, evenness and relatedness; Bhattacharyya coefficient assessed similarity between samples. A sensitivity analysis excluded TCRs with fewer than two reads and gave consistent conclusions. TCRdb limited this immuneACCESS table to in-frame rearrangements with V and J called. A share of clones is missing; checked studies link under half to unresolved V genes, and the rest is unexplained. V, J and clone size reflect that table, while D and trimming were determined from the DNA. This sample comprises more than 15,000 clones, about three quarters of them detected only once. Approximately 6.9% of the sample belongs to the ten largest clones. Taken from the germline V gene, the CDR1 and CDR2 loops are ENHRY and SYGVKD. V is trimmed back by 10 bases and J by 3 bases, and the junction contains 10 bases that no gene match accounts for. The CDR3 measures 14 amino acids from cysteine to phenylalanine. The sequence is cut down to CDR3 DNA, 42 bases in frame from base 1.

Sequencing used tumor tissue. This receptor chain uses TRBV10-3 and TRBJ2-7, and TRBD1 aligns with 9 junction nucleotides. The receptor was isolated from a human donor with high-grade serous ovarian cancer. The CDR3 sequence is CATHGQGTGYEQYF. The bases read TGTGCCACCCACGGACAGGGGACAGGCTACGAGCAGTACTTC.